The rows below give T cell receptor beta chains drawn from one sample of a study of blood T cell repertoires in COVID-19. Some clones are missing from TCRdb's copy, which holds only in-frame ones; the method was immunoSEQ multiplex PCR. The table includes nearly 80,000 clones, 80% detected once. Material: peripheral blood. These receptors were taken from a man aged 55 to 70 with active or convalescent COVID-19. Each CDR3 is given with its conserved first and last residue. Each record gives: clone size, V gene, J gene, D gene, CDR3 protein, CDR3 DNA. A D gene is named only where the DNA matches it firmly. Clone size, where shown, is once, few, many, or a class for clones that have expanded.

>-|TRBV3-1/TRBV3-2|TRBJ2-7|TRBD1
CASSQTVTGAYEQYF
TGTGCCAGCAGCCAAACTGTGACAGGGGCCTACGAGCAGTACTTC
>-|TRBV6-2/TRBV6-3|TRBJ2-1|-
CASTPSGMYEQFF
TGTGCCAGCACCCCATCCGGGATGTACGAGCAGTTCTTC
>-|TRBV19|TRBJ2-3|-
CASSIGAGSTDTQYF
TGTGCCAGTAGTATCGGTGCGGGGTCCACAGATACGCAGTATTTT
>-|TRBV3-1/TRBV3-2|TRBJ1-4|-
CASSRTLLGRGSGNEKLFF
TGTGCCAGCAGCCGGACGCTTCTTGGGAGGGGTAGTGGTAATGAAAAACTGTTTTTT
>-|TRBV29-1|TRBJ2-5|-
CSVASGETQYF
TGCAGCGTTGCCTCCGGAGAGACCCAGTACTTC
>-|TRBV5-6|TRBJ1-2|-
CASSLLRAGDYGYTF
TGTGCCAGCAGCTTGCTCAGGGCGGGAGACTATGGCTACACCTTC
>-|TRBV6-6|TRBJ1-6|-
CASSPIRGGSPLHF
TGTGCCAGCAGCCCTATTCGGGGAGGCTCACCCCTCCACTTT
>-|TRBV6-5|TRBJ1-2|TRBD1
CASSQGARGYTF
TGTGCCAGCAGTCAGGGGGCGCGAGGCTACACCTTC
>few|TRBV6-5|TRBJ1-2|-
CAAGASGSASFGYTF
TGTGCCGCAGGGGCGTCCGGGTCCGCTTCCTTTGGCTACACCTTC
>-|TRBV18|TRBJ1-4|TRBD1
CASSGTGAEKLFF
TGTGCCAGCTCCGGGACAGGGGCTGAAAAACTGTTTTTT
>-|TRBV19|TRBJ1-6|-
CASRMENSPLHF
TGTGCCAGTAGGATGGAGAATTCACCCCTCCACTTT
>-|TRBV6-5|TRBJ1-5|-
CASRPGTNNQPQHF
TGTGCCAGCAGGCCCGGGACAAACAATCAGCCCCAGCATTTT
>once|TRBV11-2|TRBJ1-3|-
CASSFQISSGNTIYF
TGTGCCAGCAGCTTTCAGATCAGCTCTGGAAACACCATATATTTT
>-|TRBV18|TRBJ1-6|TRBD1
CASSPSQGARDSPLHF
TGTGCCAGCTCACCAAGCCAGGGGGCTAGGGATTCACCCCTCCACTTT
>-|TRBV3-1/TRBV3-2|TRBJ2-2|-
CASSQVAGTGELFF
TGTGCCAGCAGCCAAGTGGCGGGTACCGGGGAGCTGTTTTTT
>-|TRBV7-2|TRBJ2-2|TRBD1
CASSRGQLNTGELFF
TGTGCCAGCAGCCGGGGACAGCTAAACACCGGGGAGCTGTTTTTT
>-|TRBV7-9|TRBJ1-5|TRBD1
CASQPGGGEPQHF
TGTGCCAGCCAACCAGGGGGAGGAGAGCCCCAGCATTTT
>once|TRBV5-8|TRBJ2-1|TRBD1
CASSLADREQFF
TGTGCCAGCAGCTTGGCGGACAGGGAGCAGTTCTTC
>few|TRBV28|TRBJ1-5|-
CASTLAAGLQPQHF
TGTGCCAGCACCCTAGCGGCAGGGCTTCAGCCCCAGCATTTT
>-|TRBV7-8|TRBJ1-5|-
CASSAGTPISNQPQHF
TGTGCCAGCAGCGCTGGGACACCGATTAGCAATCAGCCCCAGCATTTT
>-|TRBV7-9|TRBJ2-1|TRBD1
CASSLGGQGSEQFF
TGTGCCAGCAGCTTAGGGGGACAGGGATCCGAGCAGTTCTTC
>-|TRBV19|TRBJ1-2|-
CASSIVFPEMGYTF
TGTGCCAGTAGTATAGTTTTCCCGGAGATGGGCTACACCTTC
>-|TRBV7-8|TRBJ2-5|TRBD2
CASSWAGTSGGQETQYF
TGTGCCAGCAGCTGGGCCGGGACTAGCGGGGGACAAGAGACCCAGTACTTC
>-|TRBV7-6|TRBJ1-5|TRBD1
CASSLDDRGNQPQHF
TGTGCCAGCAGCTTAGATGACAGGGGGAATCAGCCCCAGCATTTT
>-|TRBV27|TRBJ1-6|-
CASTSRLTGPNSPLHF
TGTGCCAGCACCTCTCGCTTGACAGGCCCGAATTCACCCCTCCACTTT
>-|TRBV3-1/TRBV3-2|TRBJ2-6|-
CASSQGSSGANVLTF
TGTGCCAGCAGCCAAGGCAGCTCTGGGGCCAACGTCCTGACTTTC
>-|TRBV14|TRBJ2-5|-
CASSQLGAQETQYF
TGTGCCAGCAGCCAACTTGGAGCCCAAGAGACCCAGTACTTC
>-|TRBV7-2|TRBJ1-2|TRBD1
CASSLASGGEGYTF
TGTGCCAGCAGCTTAGCTTCAGGGGGCGAAGGCTACACCTTC
>few|TRBV11-1|TRBJ2-3|TRBD2
CASSWGRGGPDTQYF
TGTGCCAGCAGCTGGGGTCGCGGGGGGCCAGATACGCAGTATTTT
>once|TRBV6-6|TRBJ2-3|TRBD2
CASSLPTSGGPGADTQYF
TGTGCCAGCAGTCTCCCGACTAGCGGGGGCCCGGGCGCAGATACGCAGTATTTT
>-|TRBV12-3/TRBV12-4|TRBJ2-2|TRBD2
CASTLAGTGELFF
TGTGCCAGCACCCTAGCGGGGACCGGGGAGCTGTTTTTT
>-|TRBV24-1|TRBJ1-1|TRBD1
CATSDWPGQGPEAFF
TGTGCCACCAGTGATTGGCCGGGACAGGGGCCTGAAGCTTTCTTT
>-|TRBV29-1|TRBJ1-2|-
CSVVAGTNYGYTF
TGCAGCGTTGTTGCAGGGACTAACTATGGCTACACCTTC
>-|TRBV29-1|TRBJ2-1|TRBD1
CSVGRTGKNEQFF
TGCAGCGTTGGGAGGACAGGGAAGAATGAGCAGTTCTTC
>few|TRBV14|TRBJ1-3|-
CASSQGGSISGNTIYF
TGTGCCAGCAGCCAAGGGGGCTCTATCTCTGGAAACACCATATATTTT
>-|TRBV6-5|TRBJ1-2|-
CASSPLHRGGGYTF
TGTGCCAGCAGTCCCCTTCATAGGGGAGGCGGCTACACCTTC
>-|TRBV6-1|TRBJ1-2|-
CASSEDVWTVAYGYTF
TGTGCCAGCAGTGAAGACGTGTGGACAGTCGCCTATGGCTACACCTTC
>once|TRBV3-1/TRBV3-2|TRBJ2-1|TRBD2
CASSQLRSGGADEQFF
TGTGCCAGCAGCCAATTAAGGAGCGGGGGGGCGGACGAGCAGTTCTTC
>few|TRBV4-1|TRBJ2-2|-
CASTEGTLNTGELFF
TGCGCCAGCACCGAGGGGACTCTAAACACCGGGGAGCTGTTTTTT
>-|TRBV6-4|TRBJ2-2|-
CASSTAGDTGELFF
TGTGCCAGCAGTACTGCAGGCGACACCGGGGAGCTGTTTTTT
>-|TRBV4-3|TRBJ1-1|-
CASSQEAGDTEAFF
TGCGCCAGCAGCCAAGAGGCAGGGGACACTGAAGCTTTCTTT
>-|TRBV5-1|TRBJ2-7|TRBD1
CASSWGQGPHEQYF
TGCGCCAGCAGCTGGGGACAGGGTCCCCACGAGCAGTACTTC
>-|TRBV7-9|TRBJ1-1|-
CASSLSGGLDTEAFF
TGTGCCAGCAGCTTAAGCGGGGGGCTGGACACTGAAGCTTTCTTT
>-|TRBV5-1|TRBJ1-6|TRBD1
CASSGRDRNSPLHF
TGCGCCAGCAGCGGCCGGGACAGAAATTCACCCCTCCACTTT
>-|TRBV7-9|TRBJ1-6|-
CASSTEGDSPLHF
TGTGCCAGCAGCACTGAGGGGGATTCACCCCTCCACTTT
>once|TRBV5-1|TRBJ1-1|TRBD1
CASTLQGRHTEAFF
TGCGCCAGCACCCTACAGGGGAGGCACACTGAAGCTTTCTTT
>-|TRBV6-6|TRBJ1-5|TRBD1
CASSRDRRYSNQPQHF
TGTGCCAGCAGTAGGGACAGAAGGTATAGCAATCAGCCCCAGCATTTT
>-|TRBV5-6|TRBJ2-1|TRBD2
CASSLASGGALEQFF
TGTGCCAGCAGCTTGGCTAGCGGGGGGGCCCTTGAGCAGTTCTTC
>-|TRBV6-2/TRBV6-3|TRBJ1-5|TRBD1
CASSYEVYISDRGAQPQHF
TGTGCCAGCAGTTACGAGGTTTACATTTCGGACAGGGGGGCCCAGCCCCAGCATTTT
>-|TRBV7-9|TRBJ2-2|TRBD2
CASSLSGGNTGELFF
TGTGCCAGCAGCTTAAGCGGGGGAAACACCGGGGAGCTGTTTTTT
>-|TRBV6-5|TRBJ2-3|TRBD1
CASSYWAGGRTDTQYF
TGTGCCAGCAGTTACTGGGCAGGGGGAAGGACAGATACGCAGTATTTT
>-|TRBV25-1|TRBJ1-2|-
CASSEGGTANYGYTF
TGTGCCAGCAGTGAAGGCGGGACGGCTAACTATGGCTACACCTTC